The present TCR beta chain was sequenced within a study of shared clonotypes between healthy human individuals. The wider study: Serving as donors were a couple of women and three men, whose ages spanned 18 to 49. Study observations and caveats: It was the non-shared clonotypes that had lower generation probabilities than clonotypes shared by all four donors.

A note on this clone: Its specificity is not known.

Naive CD8 cells, CD45RO-negative and positively selected for CCR7, excluded terminally differentiated effector memory CD45RA+ cells. Caucasian adults residing in Nashville, Tennessee made up all the donors. The method was immunoSEQ multiplex PCR; TCRdb's version includes in-frame clones alone and lacks a portion of them. In the table there are hundreds of thousands of clones, roughly 96% of which are singletons. Trimming removed 2 bases at V and 8 bases at J, with 16 bases between. There are 15 residues in the CDR3. Germline CDR1 reads MNHEY; CDR2 reads SVGAGI. The gene calls are TRBV6-5 and TRBJ2-1; tentatively, D is TRBD2 (5 bases). This clonotype was obtained from a woman aged 25 to 39 in good health. Sequences were obtained from naive CD8+ T cells sorted from blood. The CDR3 sequence is CASSYRGPGGDEQFF. The CDR3 coding sequence is TGTGCCAGCAGTTACCGGGGTCCCGGCGGTGATGAGCAGTTCTTC.